The subject of this entry is one TCR beta chain. What it binds is not known. Unique molecular identifiers were carried by the TCR beta cDNA libraries. Between about 1 and 10 million T cells gave rise to some 490,000 cDNA molecules. TCRdb re-derived calls from the PCR reads in MiXCR, one entry per CDR3 protein. Seen here are 400,000 to 500,000 distinct CDR3 sequences, 39% observed once, and the top ten hold around 8%. This specimen belongs to a study of post-analysis software for immune sequencing data. In the study overall: The courses of disease that were included comprised relapsing-remitting, secondary progressive and progressive-relapsing multiple sclerosis.

Per the germline V gene, CDR1 is SGHTS and CDR2 is YDEGEE. With V trimmed by 4 bases and J by 0 bases, 8 bases remained unmatched. The CDR3 consists of 18 residues. Study-level results: About five TRBV segments, including TRBV5-6, TRBV5-1 and TRBV20-1, were more frequent in patients than controls.

Sequencing was performed on blood. V and J are TRBV5-8 and TRBJ1-4; 11 positions match TRBD1. This TCR was sampled from a girl aged 2-15 years with multiple sclerosis. The CDR3: CASSPRDRGSATNEKLFF. The DNA of the CDR3 is TGTGCCAGCAGCCCCCGGGACAGGGGGTCTGCAACTAATGAAAAACTGTTTTTT.